Following are 8 T cell receptor beta chains from one sample sequenced in a study of blood T cell repertoires in COVID-19. Only in-frame clones appear in the TCRdb table, and some are missing; sequencing was by immunoSEQ multiplex PCR. The data hold around 68,000 clones, with approximately 86% observed a single time. Specimen: peripheral blood. These receptors were obtained from a man aged 35 to 55 with COVID-19, enrolled during active disease.

This clone appeared once. The chain has TRBV5-1 and TRBJ2-1; 11 bases match TRBD1. Germline-derived CDR1 and CDR2 are SGHRS and YFSETQ. The CDR3 is 14 residues long. V was clipped by 4 bases and J by 7 bases; unmatched bases: 4. This CDR3 is CASSAGTGGNEQFF. CDR3 in DNA: TGCGCCAGCAGCGCCGGGACAGGGGGGAATGAGCAGTTCTTC.

The V call is TRBV18, the J call TRBJ2-1, with D possibly TRBD2 on 6 matching bases. The germline V gene encodes CDR1 KGHSH and CDR2 LQKENI. The CDR3 sequence is 15 residues long. The V and J ends lost 3 bases and 0 bases respectively, with 9 bases between them. The CDR3 bases are TGTGCCAGCTCACCGGACGGGAGCTCCTACAATGAGCAGTTCTTC. Translating it yields CASSPDGSSYNEQFF.

The chain joins TRBV19 to TRBJ2-3, with D possibly being TRBD2 (6 bases). The V end lost 2 bases, the J end lost 5 bases, and 11 bases lay between the germline ends. The germline CDR1 and CDR2 sequences are LNHDA and SQIVND (reference sequence). The CDR3 contains 14 residues. The CDR3 region is CASSIRRGGDTQYF. In nucleotides, the CDR3 is TGTGCCAGTAGTATAAGGAGGGGAGGAGATACGCAGTATTTT. Full variable domain (remainder filled in from reference TRBV19 and TRBJ2-3): DGGITQSPKYLFRKEGQNVTLSCEQNLNHDAMYWYRQDPGQGLRLIYYSQIVNDFQKGDIAEGYSVSREKKESFPLTVTSAQKNPTAFYLCASSIRRGGDTQYFGPGTRLTVL.

This clone was detected only once. The chain links TRBV19 to TRBJ1-6; TRBD1 is a possible D gene (6 bases). CDR1 and CDR2 from the germline V gene are LNHDA and SQIVND (reference sequence). CDR3 size: 13 residues. Trimming shortened V by 6 bases and J by 8 bases, and 11 bases separated the two germline ends. CDR3 DNA sequence: TGTGCCAGTAGAGAGGACAGACATTCACCCCTCCACTTT. It is translated as CASREDRHSPLHF.

The J gene is TRBJ2-1, the V gene TRBV2, with TRBD1 matching 9 bases. Germline lookup yields CDR1 SNHLY and CDR2 FYNNEI. J gave up 6 bases and V 8 bases, and 8 bases lay outside the gene matches. The CDR3 contains 14 residues. The DNA of the CDR3 is TGTGCCAGCTTACGGGACAGGGCTCTCAATGAGCAGTTCTTC. The encoded protein is CASLRDRALNEQFF. Filled out from reference TRBV2 and TRBJ2-1, the complete variable domain reads EPEVTQTPSHQVTQMGQEVILRCVPISNHLYFYWYRQILGQKVEFLVSFYNNEISEKSEIFDDQFSVERPDGSNFTLKIRSTKLEDSAMYFCASLRDRALNEQFFGPGTRLTVL.

This clone occurred a few times. The chain carries TRBV10-3 and TRBJ1-3; TRBD1 agrees at 8 bases. This CDR3 has 17 amino acids. The germline V gene encodes CDR1 ENHRY and CDR2 SYGVKD. With 2 bases clipped from V and 0 bases from J, the junction kept 6 bases outside the gene matches. CDR3 sequence: CAISEDRGLASGNTIYF. CDR3 DNA: TGTGCCATCAGTGAGGACAGGGGTTTAGCCTCTGGAAACACCATATATTTT.

This sequence joins TRBV30 and TRBJ1-6, with TRBD1 identical over 9 bases. V shed 5 bases, J shed 10 bases, and the junction held 6 bases outside the gene matches. Germline V gene lookup returns CDR1 GTSNPN and CDR2 SVGIG (reference sequence). CDR3 length: 13 amino acids. The CDR3 nucleotides read TGTGCCTGGTCCGGGACAGGGAACTCACCCCTCCACTTT. As protein: CAWSGTGNSPLHF. Full variable domain (remainder filled in from reference TRBV30 and TRBJ1-6): SQTIHQWPATLVQPVGSPLSLECTVEGTSNPNLYWYRQAAGRGLQLLFYSVGIGQISSEVPQNLSASRPQDRQFILSSKKLLLSDSGFYLCAWSGTGNSPLHFGNGTRLTVT.

The chain uses TRBV2 and TRBJ1-5, with a weak D call TRBD1 (6 bases). CDR3 size: 15 residues. Germline lookup yields CDR1 SNHLY and CDR2 FYNNEI. The germline V and J ends were trimmed by 5 bases and 4 bases, with 15 bases remaining between them. The CDR3 DNA reads as TGTGCCAGCAGTTTACAGGGAGTATCGAATCAGCCCCAGCATTTT. Amino acid sequence: CASSLQGVSNQPQHF.